The next 16 T cell receptor beta chains were all read from a single sample in a study of T cells after yellow fever vaccination. TCRdb processed the 5' RACE reads anew with MiXCR; each CDR3 protein has one entry. This table has a few hundred thousand distinct CDR3 sequences, 6.8% appearing once. The source material was PBMCs, sampled 35 to 50 days after the first yellow fever vaccination. The receptors were gathered from a man aged 18 to 35 who received the YFV17D yellow fever vaccine.

This clonotype occurred a few times. The chain joins TRBV7-9 to TRBJ2-1; D unclear. The CDR3 has 15 residues. Trimming removed 1 base from V and 4 bases from J, with 11 bases in between. CDR1 and CDR2 from the germline V gene are SEHNR and FQNEAQ (reference sequence). This CDR3 reads CASSLVRMIYNEQFF. The CDR3 DNA sequence: TGTGCCAGCAGCTTAGTCAGGATGATTTACAATGAGCAGTTCTTC.

V is TRBV7-9 and J is TRBJ2-1; D remains unclear. Looked up from germline, CDR1 is SEHNR and CDR2 is FQNEAQ (reference sequence). Trimming cost V 8 bases and J 0 bases, with 14 bases left between them. This CDR3 is 15 amino acids long. The CDR3 nucleotides are TGTGCCAGCCCGGGTTTGTGGGGCTCCTACAATGAGCAGTTCTTC. It specifies CASPGLWGSYNEQFF.

The chain employs TRBV5-6 and TRBJ1-2; D possibly corresponds to TRBD1 (6 bases). CDR1 is SGHDT, CDR2 YYEEEE, per germline. There are 14 residues in the CDR3. The ends were cut back, 1 base at V and 4 bases at J, with 11 bases in the middle. CDR3: CASSLNRATYGYTF. CDR3 nucleotides: TGTGCCAGCAGCTTGAACAGGGCTACCTATGGCTACACCTTC.

This clonotype has only a few counts. The V gene is TRBV28, the J gene TRBJ2-3; 8 bases line up with TRBD2. V was pared by 8 bases and J by 4 bases, with 5 bases of the junction left unmatched. The CDR3 length is 13 residues. Germline V gene sequence: CDR1 MDHEN, CDR2 SYDVKM. The CDR3 DNA reads as TGTGCCAGCTCCGGGGGGGGTCCAGATACGCAGTATTTT. Amino acids: CASSGGGPDTQYF.

This clonotype has only a few counts. This chain joins TRBV7-9 and TRBJ1-6, with 8 bases lining up with TRBD1. Germline-derived CDR1 and CDR2 are SEHNR and FQNEAQ (reference sequence). The V segment lost 5 bases and the J segment 8 bases; nucleotides outside the gene matches: 8. This CDR3 is built from 15 residues. The CDR3 loop reads CASSPADREDSPLHF. The DNA for the CDR3 is TGTGCCAGCAGCCCAGCGGACAGGGAGGATTCACCCCTCCACTTT.

The table lists this clonotype with a few counts. The rearrangement links TRBV7-2 to TRBJ2-1; possibly TRBD1 for D (6 bases). Germline V CDR1 and CDR2: SGHTA, FQGNSA. V was shortened by 3 bases and J by 0 bases, with 15 bases between the two germline ends. This CDR3 is built from 17 residues. In DNA form, the CDR3 reads TGTGCCAGCAGCTTTGGGGGCAGCTCGAGCTCCTACAATGAGCAGTTCTTC. Translated, it gives CASSFGGSSSSYNEQFF.

This clonotype has just a few counts. The chain couples TRBV19 to TRBJ2-1; D is uncertain. Trimming removed 5 bases from V and 0 bases from J, with 8 bases in between. The CDR3 runs 14 residues. Germline V gene lookup returns CDR1 LNHDA and CDR2 SQIVND (reference sequence). The CDR3 DNA reads as TGTGCCAGTAGTTGGGTCTCCTCCTACAATGAGCAGTTCTTC. It is translated as CASSWVSSYNEQFF.

This chain uses TRBV30 with TRBJ2-7, with 9 bases fitting TRBD1. Germline V gives CDR1 GTSNPN, CDR2 SVGIG (reference sequence). V trimming: 2 bases; J trimming: 7 bases; junction bases outside the gene matches: 9. The CDR3 totals 14 residues. CDR3: CAWSMEQGAREQYF. The CDR3 DNA sequence: TGTGCCTGGAGTATGGAACAGGGGGCGAGAGAGCAGTACTTC.

The DNA of the CDR3 is TGTGCCACCAGTGGAACAGGGAGGTTATTTCATGAGCAGTTCTTC. It is translated as CATSGTGRLFHEQFF. The chain combines TRBV24-1 with TRBJ2-1; D is possibly TRBD1 or TRBD2 (6 bases each). Per the germline V gene, CDR1 is KGHDR and CDR2 is SFDVKD. Between the trimmed V and J ends, which lost 5 bases and 8 bases, there was a span of 18 bases. The CDR3 is made up of 15 amino acids.

This clonotype showed up just a few times. The chain combines TRBV15 with TRBJ2-5; 12 bases fit TRBD1. Germline CDR1 and CDR2: LNHNV and YYDKDF (reference sequence). CDR3 length: 15 residues. Trimming at V came to 4 bases and at J to 5 bases, leaving 5 bases not matched to a gene. The CDR3 loop is CATSTGTGGEETQYF. The CDR3 DNA reads as TGTGCCACCAGCACCGGGACAGGGGGCGAGGAGACCCAGTACTTC.

The V gene is TRBV4-1, the J gene TRBJ2-3; a weak D match, TRBD2 (6 bases). The CDR3 covers 14 residues. V was cut by 1 base and J by 5 bases, with 10 bases left in between. Germline CDR1 MGHRA, CDR2 YSYEKL. Here the CDR3 DNA reads TGCGCCAGCAGCCAAGTGGGGGAGGAAGATACGCAGTATTTT. It is translated as CASSQVGEEDTQYF.

The V gene is TRBV9, the J gene TRBJ2-3; D is unresolved. This CDR3 contains 16 residues. Trimming left V 0 bases short and J 2 bases short, with 13 bases between. The germline V gene encodes CDR1 SGDLS and CDR2 YYNGEE. The CDR3 protein is CASSVVNRWNTDTQYF. CDR3 bases: TGTGCCAGCAGCGTAGTGAATCGGTGGAACACAGATACGCAGTATTTT.

This clonotype was seen a few times. The CDR3 reads CSAREAGGIGTNEKLFF. As DNA, the CDR3 is TGCAGTGCTAGAGAAGCTGGGGGGATTGGTACTAATGAAAAACTGTTTTTT. This chain joins TRBV20-1 and TRBJ1-4; D is perhaps TRBD1 (5 bases). The V end was cut by 0 bases, the J end by 2 bases, with 16 bases between. Germline V gene lookup returns CDR1 DFQATT and CDR2 SNEGSKA (reference sequence). The CDR3 totals 17 residues.

The chain employs TRBV5-1 and TRBJ1-1; tentatively, D is TRBD1 (5 bases). V shed 4 bases and J shed 9 bases, with 22 bases lying between them. Germline V gene data show CDR1 as SGHRS and CDR2 as YFSETQ. The CDR3 runs to 15 residues. In nucleotides, the CDR3 is TGCGCCAGCAGCCCACGAGACAGCCGGGAGGGTCAAGCTTTCTTT. Translated: CASSPRDSREGQAFF.

This clonotype was detected ten times or more. The V call is TRBV6-2 or TRBV6-3, the J call TRBJ2-3; unclear D gene. This CDR3 is built from 11 residues. Germline V lookup: CDR1 MNHEY, CDR2 SVGEGT. Deletions cut 2 bases from V and 6 bases from J, with 3 bases between. Here the CDR3 reads CASSYEDTQYF. CDR3 coding DNA: TGTGCCAGCAGTTACGAGGATACGCAGTATTTT.

This clonotype occurred a few times. J is TRBJ2-1 and V is TRBV29-1; 13 bases are shared with TRBD2. Unmatched junction bases numbered 3, after V lost 7 bases and J lost 3 bases. Germline CDR1 reads SQVTM; CDR2 reads ANQGSEA. The CDR3 consists of 14 residues. CDR3 in amino acids: CSAGTSGDYNEQFF. DNA for the CDR3: TGCAGCGCCGGGACTAGCGGGGACTACAATGAGCAGTTCTTC.